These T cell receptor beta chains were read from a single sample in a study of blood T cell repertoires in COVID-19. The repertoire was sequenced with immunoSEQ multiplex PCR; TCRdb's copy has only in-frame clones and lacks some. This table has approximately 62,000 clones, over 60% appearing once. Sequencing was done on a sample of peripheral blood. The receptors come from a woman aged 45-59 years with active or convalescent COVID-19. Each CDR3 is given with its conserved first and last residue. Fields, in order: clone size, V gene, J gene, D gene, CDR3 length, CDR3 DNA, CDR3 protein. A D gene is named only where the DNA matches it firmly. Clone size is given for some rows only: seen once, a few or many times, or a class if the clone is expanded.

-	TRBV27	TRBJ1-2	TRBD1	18	TGTGCCAGCAGTTTACTGAGTCCGGGACAGCACGCTAACTATGGCTACACCTTC	CASSLLSPGQHANYGYTF
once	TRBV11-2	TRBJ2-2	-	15	TGTGCCAGCAGCCCGCGGGGGCCCTCAGGCGGGGAGCTGTTTTTT	CASSPRGPSGGELFF
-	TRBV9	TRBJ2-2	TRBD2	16	TGTGCCAGCAGTCCTACACTAGCGGGAAACACCGGGGAGCTGTTTTTT	CASSPTLAGNTGELFF
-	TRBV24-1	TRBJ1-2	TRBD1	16	TGTGCCACCAGTGACCCTGGACAGGGAGCTTTCTATGGCTACACCTTC	CATSDPGQGAFYGYTF
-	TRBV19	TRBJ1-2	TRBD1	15	TGTGCCAGTAAGAGGGGGACAGGGATAAGCTATGGCTACACCTTC	CASKRGTGISYGYTF
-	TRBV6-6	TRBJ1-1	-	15	TGTGCCAGCACCTACGGGGGGGCGGGGAACACTGAAGCTTTCTTT	CASTYGGAGNTEAFF
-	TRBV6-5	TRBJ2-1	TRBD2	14	TGTGCCACCACCGGGACTAGCGGATACAATGAGCAGTTCTTC	CATTGTSGYNEQFF
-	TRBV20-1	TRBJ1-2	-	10	TGCAGTGCTAGTTCGGGTGGCTACACCTTC	CSASSGGYTF
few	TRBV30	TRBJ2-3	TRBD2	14	TGTGCCTGGAGTGACGAGCGGGGGGTGGATACGCAGTATTTT	CAWSDERGVDTQYF
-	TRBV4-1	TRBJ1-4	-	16	TGCGCCAGCAGCCACCCTTGGAACCGGAGGGGTGAAAAACTGTTTTTT	CASSHPWNRRGEKLFF
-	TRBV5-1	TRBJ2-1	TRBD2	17	TGCGCCAGCAGCCCGGGGGGGACTAGCGCGACCTACAATGAGCAGTTCTTC	CASSPGGTSATYNEQFF
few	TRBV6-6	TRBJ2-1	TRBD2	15	TGTGCCAGCAGTTTCACTAGCGGGAACTACAATGAGCAGTTCTTC	CASSFTSGNYNEQFF
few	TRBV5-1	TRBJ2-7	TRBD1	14	TGCGCCAGCAGCTTGGCCCCACAGGGGTCCGAGCAGTACTTC	CASSLAPQGSEQYF
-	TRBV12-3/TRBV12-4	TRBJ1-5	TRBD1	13	TGTGCCAGCAGCGGACAGGGTGATCAGCCCCAGCATTTT	CASSGQGDQPQHF
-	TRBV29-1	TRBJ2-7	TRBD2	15	TGCAGCGTAACTCCCGGACTAGCCACGCCGGGGGAGCAGTACTTC	CSVTPGLATPGEQYF
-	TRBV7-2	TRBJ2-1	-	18	TGTGCCAGCAGCCAACCCCACCTGCTCTTAGCGGTAAATAATGAGCAGTTCTTC	CASSQPHLLLAVNNEQFF
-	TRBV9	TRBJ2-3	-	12	TGTGCCAGCAGCGCCTTCACAGATACGCAGTATTTT	CASSAFTDTQYF
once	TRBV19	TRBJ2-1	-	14	TGTGCCAGTAGTATGGGTTCTTTGGGAGATGAGCAGTTCTTC	CASSMGSLGDEQFF
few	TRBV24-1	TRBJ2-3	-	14	TGTGCCACCAGTGATTTATTCGTCACAGATACGCAGTATTTT	CATSDLFVTDTQYF
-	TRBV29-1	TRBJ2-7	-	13	TGCAGCGTTGAAGGAGGCACCACCTACGAGCAGTACTTC	CSVEGGTTYEQYF
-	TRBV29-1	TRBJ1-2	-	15	TGCAGCGTTGAAGTCGTGACCGCGGGATATGGTGGCTACACCTTC	CSVEVVTAGYGGYTF
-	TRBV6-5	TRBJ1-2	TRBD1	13	TGTGCCAGCCACACAGGGGGCGAGGCTGGCTACACCTTC	CASHTGGEAGYTF
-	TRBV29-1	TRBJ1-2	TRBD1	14	TGCAGCGTTGATGTCTCGGGGACAGGCTATGGCTACACCTTC	CSVDVSGTGYGYTF
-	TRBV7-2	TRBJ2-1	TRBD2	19	TGTGCCAGCAGCTCAAGGGGGCGGACTAGCGGATTGCCCTACAATGAGCAGTTCTTC	CASSSRGRTSGLPYNEQFF
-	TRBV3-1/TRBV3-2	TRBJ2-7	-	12	TGTGCCAGCAGCCAAACTAACTACGAGCAGTACTTC	CASSQTNYEQYF
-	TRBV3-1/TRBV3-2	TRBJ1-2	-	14	TGTGCCAGCAGCCAAGGGCCCTCGGGCTATGGCTACACCTTC	CASSQGPSGYGYTF
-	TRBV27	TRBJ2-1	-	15	TGTGCCAGCAATGCTAGGGCAGGGAAATACAATGAGCAGTTCTTC	CASNARAGKYNEQFF
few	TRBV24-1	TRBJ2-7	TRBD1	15	TGTGCCACCAGCCCACGGGGACAGGGCTCCTACGAGCAGTACTTC	CATSPRGQGSYEQYF
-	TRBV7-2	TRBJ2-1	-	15	TGTGCCAGCAGCTGGACAGCGGCAGTATCCAATGAGCAGTTCTTC	CASSWTAAVSNEQFF
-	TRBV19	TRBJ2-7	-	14	TGTGCCAGTAGTATAGGAAGCCTATCCTACGAGCAGTACTTC	CASSIGSLSYEQYF
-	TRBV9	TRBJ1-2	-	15	TGTGCCAGCAGCGTAGATTTAAGGGGGACGGGTGGCTACACCTTC	CASSVDLRGTGGYTF
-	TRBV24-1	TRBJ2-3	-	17	TGTGCCACCAGTGTTACAGCGACAGTGCGTGGTTTAGATACGCAGTATTTT	CATSVTATVRGLDTQYF
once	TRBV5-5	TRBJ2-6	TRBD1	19	TGTGCCAGCAGCCCGCGGACAGGGGGATTTCTCTCTGGGGCCAACGTCCTGACTTTC	CASSPRTGGFLSGANVLTF
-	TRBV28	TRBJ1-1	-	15	TGTGCCAGCAGTCCCAACGAGGGTAGGAGCACTGAAGCTTTCTTT	CASSPNEGRSTEAFF
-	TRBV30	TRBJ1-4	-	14	TGTGCCTGGAATTTGGCAGGCAGAGAGGGAAAACTGTTTTTT	CAWNLAGREGKLFF
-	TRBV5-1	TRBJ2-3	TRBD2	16	TGCGCCAGCAGCTTGGCCGCTAGCGGGAGGGGAGATACGCAGTATTTT	CASSLAASGRGDTQYF
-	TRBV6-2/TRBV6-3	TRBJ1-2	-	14	TGTGCCAGCAGTCGACCGGGGAGCTTACAGGGCTACACCTTC	CASSRPGSLQGYTF
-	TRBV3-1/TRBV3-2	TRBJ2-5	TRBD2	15	TGTGCCAGCAGTAGGACTAGCGGGAGCGAGGAGACCCAGTACTTC	CASSRTSGSEETQYF